This T cell receptor (beta chain) appears in the sequencing data of a study of Ad26.COV2.S vaccination and SARS-CoV-2 variants. Overall study results and limits: Placebo recipients had lower spike-specific TCR breadth than vaccine recipients. Total T cell responses, in the TCR breadth and depth analyses, may have been underestimated.

Germline V gives CDR1 MDHEN, CDR2 SYDVKM. This CDR3 has 14 amino acids. V was shortened by 5 bases and J by 2 bases, with 10 bases between the two germline ends. The count of this clone is one. Its cognate antigen is unknown. TCRdb keeps only in-frame clones here, not all; method: immunoSEQ multiplex PCR. The data show roughly 510,000 clones, 70% to 90% seen once. The treatment is: 15 to 20 received Ad26.COV2.S at low or high dose, single or two shots; five or six received placebo; per-sample allocation not given. Samples came from day 63 after the first vaccine or placebo injection. The specimen comprised peripheral blood, sampled in a trial of Ad26.COV2.S vaccine versus placebo. This rearrangement joins TRBV28 to TRBJ1-5, with D perhaps TRBD1 (5 bases). The source of this sequence is a person between 18 and 60 years old who received the Ad26.COV2.S COVID-19 vaccine or a placebo. CDR3 residues: CASSAGTGNQPQHF. The DNA of the CDR3 is TGTGCCAGCAGTGCCGGGACCGGCAATCAGCCCCAGCATTTT.